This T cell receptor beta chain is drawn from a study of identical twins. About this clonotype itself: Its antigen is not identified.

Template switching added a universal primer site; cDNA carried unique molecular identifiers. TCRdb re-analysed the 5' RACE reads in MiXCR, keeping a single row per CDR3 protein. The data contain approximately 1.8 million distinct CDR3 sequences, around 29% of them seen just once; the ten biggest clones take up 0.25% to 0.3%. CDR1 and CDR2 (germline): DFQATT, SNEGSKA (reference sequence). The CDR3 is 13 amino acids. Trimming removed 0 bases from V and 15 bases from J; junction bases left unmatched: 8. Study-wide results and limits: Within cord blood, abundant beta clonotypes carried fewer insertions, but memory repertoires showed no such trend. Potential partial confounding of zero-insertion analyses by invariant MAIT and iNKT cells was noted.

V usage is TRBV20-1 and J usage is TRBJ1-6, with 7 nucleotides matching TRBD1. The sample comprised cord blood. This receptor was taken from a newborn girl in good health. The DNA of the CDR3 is TGCAGTGCTAGAGATCCGGACAGGCAAAGCCTCCACTTT. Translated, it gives CSARDPDRQSLHF.